This T cell receptor beta chain was documented in a study of blood T cells in healthy people across ages. Germline V gene lookup returns CDR1 ENHRY and CDR2 SYGVKD. The CDR3 spans 16 residues. Trimming pared 4 bases from V and 4 bases from J, leaving 14 bases between. The use of a sample-barcoded 5' primer and a J-beta primer mix characterized a second PCR of about 7 to 12 cycles. TCRdb re-called the 5' RACE reads with MiXCR, one entry per CDR3 protein. The top ten hold approximately 4% of the sample, which has about 1.5 million distinct CDR3 sequences, about 42% seen once. The clonotype originates from a woman between 18 and 29 years old in good health. The sequenced sample consisted of blood. V is TRBV10-3 and J is TRBJ2-6; D not certain. In nucleotides, the CDR3 is TGTGCCATCAGTGGGGATAGTGGCGCCGGGGCCAACGTCCTGACTTTC. Protein sequence: CAISGDSGAGANVLTF.